This passage covers 27 T cell receptor beta chains from one sample sequenced in a study of cytomegalovirus exposure and HLA in healthy donors. PCR primers comprised 60 Vbeta and 13 Jbeta primers. The method was immunoSEQ multiplex PCR; TCRdb's version includes in-frame clones alone and lacks a portion of them. The data contain over 80,000 clones, roughly 74% of them seen just once; the ten biggest clones take up roughly a sixth. Sequencing input: PBMCs. The receptors stem from a woman aged 18-29 years in good health and CMV-seropositive.

The J gene is TRBJ2-7, the V gene TRBV4-1; D is unclear. The CDR3 sequence is 11 residues long. CDR1 and CDR2 (germline): MGHRA, YSYEKL. Trimming shortened V by 1 base and J by 6 bases, and 4 bases separated the two germline ends. For the CDR3, the DNA is TGCGCCAGCAGCCAAGGACTCGAGCAGTACTTC. This codes for CASSQGLEQYF.

V usage is TRBV5-4 and J usage is TRBJ2-1; 10 bases fit TRBD2. V shed 0 bases and J 0 bases; nucleotides not matched to a gene: 0. The CDR3 spans 16 residues. Germline CDR1 and CDR2: SGHNT and YYREEE (reference sequence). The CDR3 protein is CASSLASGSSYNEQFF. Here the CDR3 DNA reads TGTGCCAGCAGCTTGGCTAGCGGGAGCTCCTACAATGAGCAGTTCTTC.

This chain uses TRBV6-4 with TRBJ2-2; the match to TRBD1 covers 7 bases. Germline CDR1 and CDR2: MRHNA and SNTAGT. J lost 7 bases, V lost 3 bases, and 2 bases had no gene match. CDR3 length: 13 residues. The CDR3 coding sequence is TGTGCCAGCAGTGAGACAGGGTTCGGGGAGCTGTTTTTT. It translates to CASSETGFGELFF.

The CDR3 coding sequence is TGTGCCAGCAGTCCAGGGGCAACTAATGAAAAACTGTTTTTT. Translation gives CASSPGATNEKLFF. The V gene is TRBV28, the J gene TRBJ1-4, with D tentatively TRBD1 (6 bases). The CDR3 runs 14 residues. Deletions cut 5 bases from V and 0 bases from J, with 7 bases between. CDR1 is MDHEN, CDR2 SYDVKM, per germline.

The chain is built from TRBV7-8 and TRBJ1-2; TRBD1 is a possible D gene (6 bases). Trimming removed 1 base at V and 3 bases at J, with 6 bases between. The germline V gene has CDR1 SGHVS and CDR2 FQNEAQ. The CDR3 is 13 amino acids. CDR3 bases: TGTGCCAGCAGCTTAGAGGGGGACTATGGCTACACCTTC. Translation: CASSLEGDYGYTF. Full variable domain (outside the CDR3, taken from reference TRBV7-8 and TRBJ1-2): GAGVSQSPRYKVAKRGQDVALRCDPISGHVSLFWYQQALGQGPEFLTYFQNEAQLDKSGLPSDRFFAERPEGSVSTLKIQRTQQEDSAVYLCASSLEGDYGYTFGSGTRLTVV.

The CDR3 spells CASSPGTANFKLFF. In nucleotides, the CDR3 is TGTGCCAGCAGTCCCGGGACAGCCAATTTTAAACTGTTTTTT. This sequence joins TRBV27 and TRBJ1-4; 7 nucleotides agree with TRBD1. With 5 bases clipped from V and 11 bases from J, the junction kept 11 bases outside the gene matches. Germline V lookup: CDR1 MNHEY, CDR2 SMNVEV (reference sequence). This CDR3 spans 14 amino acids.

This chain links TRBV6-5 with TRBJ1-2; 7 bases match TRBD1. Looked up from germline, CDR1 is MNHEY and CDR2 is SVGAGI. Trimming took 6 bases from V and 4 from J; bases not matched to a gene: 8. The CDR3 length is 14 residues. The CDR3 is CASRRLTGAYGYTF. Written as DNA, the CDR3 is TGTGCCAGCAGACGCCTAACAGGGGCCTATGGCTACACCTTC.

In the case of this clone: Compared with germline, one end of the junction differs, possibly owing to a read error. This chain links TRBV7-7 with TRBJ2-5, with no clear D. The CDR3 covers 13 residues. CDR1 and CDR2 from the germline V gene are SSHAT and FNYEAQ (reference sequence). The chain's CDR3 is CASSLGQKETQYF. The CDR3 region has the DNA TGTGCTAGCAGCTTAGGTCAGAAAGAGACCCAGTACTTC.

In this sample, this clone turned up a few times. The chain carries TRBV7-9 and TRBJ2-4; 12 nucleotides align to TRBD2. From germline, CDR1 is SEHNR and CDR2 FQNEAQ (reference sequence). The CDR3 totals 16 residues. With V trimmed by 1 base and J by 8 bases, 6 bases remained unmatched. CDR3 in DNA: TGTGCCAGCAGCTTAGGACTAGCGGGAGATTCGGACATTCAGTACTTC. This encodes CASSLGLAGDSDIQYF.

The DNA of the CDR3 is TGTGCCAGCAGTTACGGGGGGACAGCTATGAACACTGAAGCTTTCTTT. This encodes CASSYGGTAMNTEAFF. V usage is TRBV6-5 and J usage is TRBJ1-1; 7 nucleotides match TRBD1. Per the germline V gene, CDR1 is MNHEY and CDR2 is SVGAGI. J lost 0 bases, V lost 2 bases, and 6 bases had no gene match. The CDR3 is made up of 16 amino acids.

As DNA, the CDR3 is TGTGCCAGCAGTTATCCGACAGGGGACATTCAGTACTTC. It codes for CASSYPTGDIQYF. V usage is TRBV6-5 and J usage is TRBJ2-4, with TRBD1 matching 8 bases. After removal of 3 bases from V and 8 bases from J, the junction contained 3 bases not matched to a gene. Germline CDR1 and CDR2: MNHEY and SVGAGI. The CDR3 runs 13 residues.

This clone was detected only once. The genes are TRBV4-1 and TRBJ2-7; D not certain. V was pared by 4 bases and J by 5 bases, with 9 bases between. The CDR3 runs to 12 residues. Germline assignment: CDR1 MGHRA and CDR2 YSYEKL. DNA for the CDR3: TGCGCCAGCAGCCGCGCCCCCGACGAGCAGTACTTC. Protein product: CASSRAPDEQYF.

J is TRBJ2-2 and V is TRBV5-4, with 9 bases lining up with TRBD2. The J segment lost 5 bases and the V segment lost 7 bases, leaving 9 bases of the junction unmatched. The CDR3 runs to 15 residues. Looked up from germline, CDR1 is SGHNT and CDR2 is YYREEE (reference sequence). The CDR3, as DNA: TGTGCCAGCCTCAGAGCGGGGGGAGGTACCGGGGAGCTGTTTTTT. It yields the protein CASLRAGGGTGELFF.

V and J are TRBV9 and TRBJ1-2; 7 bases line up with TRBD1. The CDR3 sequence is 14 residues long. Trimming removed 6 bases from V and 5 bases from J; junction bases left unmatched: 10. CDR1 is SGDLS and CDR2 is YYNGEE in the germline V gene. The CDR3 is CASTPGQTIYGYTF. Here the CDR3 DNA reads TGTGCCAGCACCCCGGGACAGACGATTTATGGCTACACCTTC.

This chain links TRBV5-1 with TRBJ2-1; 12 bases fit TRBD2. With 0 bases clipped from V and 2 bases from J, the junction kept 3 bases outside the gene matches. This CDR3 contains 17 residues. Germline values: CDR1 SGHRS, CDR2 YFSETQ. Here the CDR3 DNA reads TGCGCCAGCAGCTTGGGGCTAGCGGGAGGGGCCTACAATGAGCAGTTCTTC. Its translation is CASSLGLAGGAYNEQFF.

The chain has TRBV6-1 and TRBJ2-1, with D perhaps TRBD1 (5 bases). Germline assignment: CDR1 MNHNS and CDR2 SASEGT. The V end lost 2 bases, the J end lost 5 bases, and 7 bases lay between the germline ends. CDR3 length equals 13 residues. The CDR3 loop is CASSELRDNEQFF. The CDR3 nucleotides read TGTGCCAGCAGTGAACTCAGGGACAATGAGCAGTTCTTC.

This chain uses TRBV7-3 with TRBJ1-4; D is undetermined. CDR1 is SGHTA, CDR2 FQGTGA, per germline. The V end was cut by 5 bases, the J end by 7 bases, with 14 bases between. The length of the CDR3 is 14 residues. CDR3 region: CASSPSGLTEKLFF. Written as DNA, the CDR3 is TGTGCCAGCAGCCCCTCGGGATTGACTGAAAAACTGTTTTTT.

This clone was found a few times. The chain combines TRBV6-5 with TRBJ1-2, with D perhaps TRBD1 (6 bases). Trimming removed 0 bases from V and 6 bases from J, with 14 bases in between. This CDR3 is built from 15 residues. The germline gives CDR1 MNHEY, CDR2 SVGAGI. The CDR3 DNA sequence: TGTGCCAGCAGTTACTCAGTCGGGACACTGGATGGCTACACCTTC. It is translated as CASSYSVGTLDGYTF.

This chain uses TRBV6-5 with TRBJ1-1; D perhaps matches TRBD1 (5 bases). CDR3 length: 11 residues. The germline CDR1 and CDR2 sequences are MNHEY and SVGAGI. With 6 bases removed from V and 5 bases from J, the gap between germline ends came to 7 bases. The CDR3 DNA sequence: TGTGCCAGCAGAAGGGGTACTGAAGCTTTCTTT. Translation gives CASRRGTEAFF.

The V and J genes are TRBV7-9 and TRBJ1-4; D might be TRBD1 (6 bases). Looked up from germline, CDR1 is SEHNR and CDR2 is FQNEAQ (reference sequence). V gave up 2 bases and J gave up 5 bases, with 15 bases separating them. This CDR3 region has 16 residues. DNA of the CDR3: TGTGCCAGCAGCTTACGGCAGGGGCGGTGGAATGAAAAACTGTTTTTT. Its protein is CASSLRQGRWNEKLFF. Filled out from reference TRBV7-9 and TRBJ1-4, the complete variable domain reads DTGVSQNPRHKITKRGQNVTFRCDPISEHNRLYWYRQTLGQGPEFLTYFQNEAQLEKSRLLSDRFSAERPKGSFSTLEIQRTEQGDSAMYLCASSLRQGRWNEKLFFGSGTQLSVL.

The gene calls are TRBV21-1 and TRBJ2-7; the table names TRBD2, a call not compared with the DNA. TRBV21-1 is designated a pseudogene. The CDR3 totals 17 residues. The CDR3 spells CASRTSGGTEDCIEQYF. Written as DNA, the CDR3 is TGTGCCAGCAGGACTAGCGGGGGGACTGAGGACTGTATCGAGCAGTACTTC.

Regarding this clone: A junction end diverges from the germline sequence, so it may reflect a read error. This chain connects TRBV7-9 to TRBJ1-1, with a weak D call TRBD1 (5 bases). Germline V lookup: CDR1 SEHNR, CDR2 FQNEAQ (reference sequence). This CDR3 comprises 17 residues. The CDR3 nucleotides read TGTTCCAGCAGCTTGGTGATTGAGTGGGGGTGGGGGGCTGAAGCTTTCTTT. It specifies CSSSLVIEWGWGAEAFF. Together with reference TRBV7-9 and TRBJ1-1, the CDR3 gives the full variable domain: DTGVSQNPRHKITKRGQNVTFRCDPISEHNRLYWYRQTLGQGPEFLTYFQNEAQLEKSRLLSDRFSAERPKGSFSTLEIQRTEQGDSAMYLCSSSLVIEWGWGAEAFFGQGTRLTVV.

The chain combines TRBV7-2 with TRBJ1-2; D perhaps matches TRBD1 (5 bases). CDR1 SGHTA and CDR2 FQGNSA come from the germline V gene. This CDR3 spans 16 amino acids. The ends were cut back, 5 bases at V and 0 bases at J, with 16 bases in the middle. CDR3 nucleotide sequence: TGTGCCAGCAGCCCTGTCCCAGGACACCCTAACTATGGCTACACCTTC. Its protein is CASSPVPGHPNYGYTF.

This clone was detected once. The chain has TRBV7-2 and TRBJ2-1; 8 nucleotides match TRBD2. CDR3 length: 12 residues. Per the germline V gene, CDR1 is SGHTA and CDR2 is FQGNSA. The V and J ends lost 1 base and 16 bases, in that order; junction bases with no gene match: 6. DNA for the CDR3: TGTGCCAGCAGCTTAGAGACGGGGGGGCGCTTCTTC. It encodes CASSLETGGRFF.

The chain couples TRBV6-6 to TRBJ2-1, with TRBD2 matching over 11 bases. In germline, CDR1 is MNHNY, CDR2 SVGAGI (reference sequence). CDR3 size: 15 residues. V was pared by 5 bases and J by 5 bases, with 5 bases of the junction left unmatched. The CDR3 reads CASSGTSGGHNEQFF. For the CDR3, the DNA is TGTGCCAGCAGTGGAACTAGCGGGGGCCACAATGAGCAGTTCTTC.

The chain couples TRBV28 to TRBJ2-7; 9 positions match TRBD2. The V and J ends lost 5 bases and 4 bases, in that order; junction bases with no gene match: 12. CDR1 is MDHEN and CDR2 is SYDVKM in the germline V gene. The CDR3 loop spans 16 amino acids. For the CDR3, the DNA is TGTGCCAGCAGTCCTCCCCCCGTAGCGGGAGATTACGAGCAGTACTTC. Its translation: CASSPPPVAGDYEQYF.

The genes are TRBV6-6 and TRBJ2-7, with 7 bases aligning to TRBD1. Germline V gene sequence: CDR1 MNHNY, CDR2 SVGAGI (reference sequence). J was trimmed by 3 bases and V by 6 bases; bases with no gene match: 11. The length of the CDR3 is 15 residues. CDR3 DNA sequence: TGTGCCAGCAGCCAAGACAGGGAGATTGTCTACGAGCAGTACTTC. It is translated as CASSQDREIVYEQYF.